The 4 T cell receptor beta chains listed next were all sequenced from one sample in a study of CD8 T cells in ankylosing spondylitis. Study outcomes and limitations: Characteristic, it appeared, of ankylosing spondylitis blood was a TCR beta motif of roughly eight highly homologous variants.

Antigens for these TCRs are unknown. A single record per CDR3 protein comes from TCRdb applying MiXCR to the 5' RACE reads. The sample has a few hundred thousand distinct CDR3 sequences, 20% to 25% seen once. Sequencing used blood, either unsorted or a sorted T cell fraction (not recorded which). Receptors were obtained from a male donor with ankylosing spondylitis.

This clonotype was seen a few times. This chain uses TRBV7-2 with TRBJ1-6, with TRBD1 identical over 8 bases. Germline trimming cut 1 base from V and 7 bases from J; bases unmatched to any gene: 3. CDR3 length: 15 residues. CDR1 and CDR2 (germline): SGHTA, FQGNSA. The CDR3 sequence is CASSLDRQGNSPLHF. CDR3 nucleotide sequence: TGTGCCAGCAGCTTAGACAGACAGGGGAATTCACCCCTCCACTTT.

This clonotype was observed a few times. This chain joins TRBV7-9 and TRBJ2-1, with D unresolved. The germline gives CDR1 SEHNR, CDR2 FQNEAQ (reference sequence). V lost 0 bases and J 0 bases, leaving 12 bases between the germline ends. This CDR3 is 17 amino acids long. CDR3 in amino acids: CASSLALEHLSYNEQFF. CDR3 bases: TGTGCCAGCAGCTTAGCGCTTGAACATCTCTCCTACAATGAGCAGTTCTTC.

Many counts were recorded for this clonotype. CDR3 loop: CASSILAETYEQYF. For the CDR3, the DNA is TGCGCCAGCAGCATACTAGCGGAAACCTACGAGCAGTACTTC. This rearrangement joins TRBV5-1 to TRBJ2-7, with 8 bases aligning to TRBD2. Germline-derived CDR1 and CDR2 are SGHRS and YFSETQ. The CDR3 contains 14 residues. V lost 4 bases and J lost 2; bases outside the gene matches: 5.

The V and J genes are TRBV27 and TRBJ1-3; perhaps TRBD1 as D (5 bases). Trimming cost V 5 bases and J 1 base, with 12 bases left between them. The CDR3 totals 15 residues. Per the germline V gene, CDR1 is MNHEY and CDR2 is SMNVEV (reference sequence). The CDR3 DNA follows: TGTGCCAGCAGTCCGGGACGAGGATCTGGAAACACCATATATTTT. Protein sequence: CASSPGRGSGNTIYF.